The 3 T cell receptor beta chains listed next were all sequenced from one sample in a study of blood T cells in healthy people across ages. Through a sample-barcoded 5' primer and a J-beta primer mix, a second PCR was run for roughly 6 to 11 cycles. TCRdb re-called the 5' RACE reads through MiXCR, storing one row per CDR3 protein. The profile shows about 780,000 distinct CDR3 sequences, around half of them singletons. Sample: blood. These receptors were obtained from a man of 80 years or more in good health.

In its sample, this clonotype was seen a few times. The chain has TRBV10-3 and TRBJ1-4; unclear D gene. With 4 bases removed from V and 8 bases from J, the gap between germline ends came to 14 bases. Germline V gene sequence: CDR1 ENHRY, CDR2 SYGVKD. The CDR3 consists of 14 residues. CDR3 amino acids: CAISANGEGEKLFF. In DNA, the CDR3 is TGTGCCATCAGTGCGAACGGTGAAGGAGAAAAACTGTTTTTT.

The chain recombines TRBV20-1 with TRBJ1-5, with D perhaps matching TRBD1 (5 bases). There are 15 residues in the CDR3. Per germline, CDR1 DFQATT and CDR2 SNEGSKA (reference sequence). V dropped 2 bases and J dropped 5 bases, with 16 bases sitting between them. The CDR3 reads CSARSPGRYDQPQHF. Written as DNA, the CDR3 is TGCAGTGCTAGATCACCGGGACGTTATGATCAGCCCCAGCATTTT.

Notes on this clonotype: The junction shows a germline mismatch at one end, possibly a read error. The chain recombines TRBV12-3 or TRBV12-4 with TRBJ1-2, with D hard to call. The CDR3 is made up of 12 amino acids. In DNA form, the CDR3 reads TGTGCCAACAGTTTGTCGGTCGATGGCTACACCTTC. It is translated as CANSLSVDGYTF.